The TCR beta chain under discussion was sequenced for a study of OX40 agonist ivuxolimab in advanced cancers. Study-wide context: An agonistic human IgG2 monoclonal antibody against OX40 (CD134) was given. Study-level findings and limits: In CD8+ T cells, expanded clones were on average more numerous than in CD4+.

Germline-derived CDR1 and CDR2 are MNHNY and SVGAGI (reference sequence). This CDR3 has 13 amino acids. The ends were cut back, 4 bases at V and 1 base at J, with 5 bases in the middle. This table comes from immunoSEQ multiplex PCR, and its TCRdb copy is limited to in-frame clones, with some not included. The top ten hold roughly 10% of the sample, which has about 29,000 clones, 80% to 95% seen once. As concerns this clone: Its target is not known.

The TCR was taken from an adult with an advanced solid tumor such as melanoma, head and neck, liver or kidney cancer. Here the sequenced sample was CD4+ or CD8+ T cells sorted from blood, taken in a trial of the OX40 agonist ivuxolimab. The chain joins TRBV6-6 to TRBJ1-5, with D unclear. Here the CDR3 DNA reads TGTGCCAGCAGTTTAAACAGCAATCAGCCCCAGCATTTT. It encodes CASSLNSNQPQHF.